Detailed here is one T cell receptor beta chain. This specimen belongs to a study of shared T cell receptors in the human thymus. Sequenced by immunoSEQ multiplex PCR; TCRdb stores in-frame clones only, minus some. This sample carries about 660,000 clones, 70% to 90% of them seen once, and the ten largest clones take approximately 0.01%. Trimming removed 2 bases at V and 3 bases at J, with 14 bases between. Germline-derived CDR1 and CDR2 are MNHEY and SMNVEV (reference sequence). CDR3 length: 16 amino acids. Another study also made use of these data, one on human thymus T cells. That work contributes: During corrective heart surgery, resections were taken, and the thymus tissue came from them. Gene usage (both V and J) appeared biased in thymic and blood repertoires. Reports from related research described highly overlapping thymic repertoires among unrelated individuals.

This chain joins TRBV27 and TRBJ2-1; D perhaps matches TRBD1 (5 bases). This clonotype was obtained from a boy under two years old with a congenital heart defect. The sample was thymocytes. CDR3 protein: CASSLGGGHRYNEQFF. The CDR3 coding sequence is TGTGCCAGCAGTTTAGGTGGTGGACACCGCTACAATGAGCAGTTCTTC.